The 5 T cell receptor beta chains in this list originate from one sample, sequenced in a study of blood T cell repertoires in COVID-19. Assay used: immunoSEQ multiplex PCR; TCRdb lists only in-frame clones, some missing. The sample has some 42,000 clones, around four fifths seen once. Sequenced sample: peripheral blood. The receptors here all came from a man between 45 and 60 years old with active COVID-19.

The V and J genes are TRBV2 and TRBJ2-7; the D is unclear. Trimming took off 5 bases at V and 0 bases at J, with 5 bases between the two ends. This CDR3 region has 12 residues. CDR1 and CDR2 from the germline V gene are SNHLY and FYNNEI. CDR3 sequence: CASSFSSYEQYF. DNA of the CDR3: TGTGCCAGCAGTTTTAGCTCCTACGAGCAGTACTTC.

The rearrangement uses TRBV5-1 and TRBJ2-5, with TRBD1 identical over 7 bases. Trimming cost V 4 bases and J 2 bases; bases outside gene matches: 8. Per germline, CDR1 SGHRS and CDR2 YFSETQ. The CDR3 extends over 15 amino acids. Here the CDR3 DNA reads TGCGCCAGCAGCCCGATGGGACAGCTACAAGAGACCCAGTACTTC. Translation gives CASSPMGQLQETQYF. Supplemented by reference TRBV5-1 and TRBJ2-5, the full variable domain reads KAGVTQTPRYLIKTRGQQVTLSCSPISGHRSVSWYQQTPGQGLQFLFEYFSETQRNKGNFPGRFSGRQFSNSRSEMNVSTLELGDSALYLCASSPMGQLQETQYFGPGTRLLVL.

The chain combines TRBV5-1 with TRBJ2-1; TRBD2 agrees at 7 bases. J lost 0 bases, V lost 3 bases, and 6 bases had no gene match. Germline V CDR1 and CDR2: SGHRS, YFSETQ. There are 16 residues in the CDR3. The CDR3 DNA reads TGCGCCAGCAGCTCTCTAGCGGTCAGCTCCTACAATGAGCAGTTCTTC. Translated: CASSSLAVSSYNEQFF.

This chain joins TRBV2 and TRBJ2-2; 14 nucleotides match TRBD2. Looked up from germline, CDR1 is SNHLY and CDR2 is FYNNEI. Germline trimming cut 8 bases from V and 5 bases from J; bases unmatched to any gene: 7. The CDR3 is 16 residues long. The CDR3 nucleotides are TGTGCCAGCTCCCGGGGACTAGCGGGAGTTACCGGGGAGCTGTTTTTT. Amino acids: CASSRGLAGVTGELFF.

V gene TRBV2 combines with J gene TRBJ2-2; a weak D match, TRBD2 (6 bases). The V and J ends lost 8 bases and 1 base respectively, with 11 bases between them. The CDR3 totals 14 residues. Germline lookup yields CDR1 SNHLY and CDR2 FYNNEI. CDR3 amino acids: CASRLDLNTGELFF. In nucleotides, the CDR3 is TGTGCCAGCCGACTAGACTTGAACACCGGGGAGCTGTTTTTT.